This TCR beta chain was documented in a study of OX40 agonist ivuxolimab in advanced cancers. Turning to the study itself: Ivuxolimab is an agonistic anti-OX40 (CD134) antibody, and patients were treated with it.

Study-wide points: Dosing at 0.1 to 3.0 mg/kg was accompanied by clonal expansion of CD4+ and CD8+ blood T cells by week 6. CD8+ T cells were the subset that, on average, had more expanded clones than CD4+. The study found among the lowest clonal expansion in partial responders at 0.1-3.0 mg/kg.

Remarks on this clone: Its specificity is not known.

Profiling relied on immunoSEQ multiplex PCR, and the TCRdb table lists in-frame clones only, not all of them. Among 45,000 to 60,000 clones listed, around 90% were seen once. This CDR3 is built from 16 residues. The germline V and J ends were trimmed by 3 bases and 6 bases, with 18 bases remaining between them. Germline V gene data show CDR1 as LNHDA and CDR2 as SQIVND (reference sequence). This receptor was taken from an adult with an advanced solid tumor such as melanoma, head and neck, liver or kidney cancer. The rearrangement joins TRBV19 to TRBJ2-1; the D is unclear. Here the sequenced sample was CD4+ or CD8+ T cells sorted from blood, taken in a trial of the OX40 agonist ivuxolimab. CDR3 nucleotides: TGTGCCAGTAGTATTTCCAGCCTCAATAAGGGCAATGAGCAGTTCTTC. It specifies CASSISSLNKGNEQFF.